Below, one T cell receptor (beta chain) is given with its context. Using immunoSEQ multiplex PCR, the repertoire was profiled, and TCRdb retains in-frame clones only, with some absent. The top ten hold around 0.84% of the sample, which has a few hundred thousand clones, more than 85% seen once. The data stem from a study of blood T cell repertoires in COVID-19. This CDR3 contains 11 residues. V lost 7 bases, J lost 4 bases, and 3 bases stayed unmatched. Looked up from germline, CDR1 is DFQATT and CDR2 is SNEGSKA (reference sequence). This sequence joins TRBV20-1 and TRBJ2-7; 8 bases fit TRBD2. This sequence was found in a man younger than 40 with acute or convalescent COVID-19. Sequencing was performed on peripheral blood. The CDR3 loop reads CSVREGYEQYF. The CDR3 DNA sequence: TGCAGTGTTCGGGAGGGGTACGAGCAGTACTTC.